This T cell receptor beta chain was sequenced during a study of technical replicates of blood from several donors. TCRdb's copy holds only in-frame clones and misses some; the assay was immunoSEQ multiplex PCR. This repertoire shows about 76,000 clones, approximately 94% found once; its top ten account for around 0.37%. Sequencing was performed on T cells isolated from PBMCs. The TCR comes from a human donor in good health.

CDR3 DNA: TGTGCCAGCAGCATAGCGGGCCTTGGGAATGAGCAGTTCTTC. Translating it yields CASSIAGLGNEQFF. This sequence joins TRBV7-3 and TRBJ2-1, with 7 positions matching TRBD2. V lost 5 bases to trimming and J lost 7 bases; unmatched junction nucleotides: 8. The CDR3 covers 14 residues. CDR1 is SGHTA and CDR2 is FQGTGA in the germline V gene. Complete variable domain (other parts from reference TRBV7-3 and TRBJ2-1): GAGVSQTPSNKVTEKGKYVELRCDPISGHTALYWYRQSLGQGPEFLIYFQGTGAADDSGLPNDRFFAVRPEGSVSTLKIQRTERGDSAVYLCASSIAGLGNEQFFGPGTRLTVL.